The clone carrying this TCR beta chain has just one count. The antigen remains undetermined. This record comes from a study of T cell responses to AZD1222 COVID-19 vaccine. General observations from the study: It should be noted that donors were predominantly white British and more often female, and clonal diversity was possibly underestimated. Close to half of spike-specific TCRs reportedly recognize unmutated variant regions.

With V trimmed by 2 bases and J by 1 base, 1 base remained unmatched. The germline V gene has CDR1 LNHNV and CDR2 YYDKDF (reference sequence). The CDR3 spans 16 residues. Libraries were prepared by immunoSEQ multiplex PCR; TCRdb keeps only in-frame clonotypes and omits some of them. The sample contains tens of thousands of clones, 80% of which appear only once. The receptor comes from an adult who received the AZD1222 COVID-19 vaccine. The rearrangement uses TRBV15 and TRBJ2-1, with TRBD2 matching 11 bases. The sample was peripheral blood, taken 28 days after the second AZD1222 dose. CDR3 sequence (DNA): TGTGCCACCAGCAGAATAGCGGGGGGGTCCTACAATGAGCAGTTCTTC. This codes for CATSRIAGGSYNEQFF.